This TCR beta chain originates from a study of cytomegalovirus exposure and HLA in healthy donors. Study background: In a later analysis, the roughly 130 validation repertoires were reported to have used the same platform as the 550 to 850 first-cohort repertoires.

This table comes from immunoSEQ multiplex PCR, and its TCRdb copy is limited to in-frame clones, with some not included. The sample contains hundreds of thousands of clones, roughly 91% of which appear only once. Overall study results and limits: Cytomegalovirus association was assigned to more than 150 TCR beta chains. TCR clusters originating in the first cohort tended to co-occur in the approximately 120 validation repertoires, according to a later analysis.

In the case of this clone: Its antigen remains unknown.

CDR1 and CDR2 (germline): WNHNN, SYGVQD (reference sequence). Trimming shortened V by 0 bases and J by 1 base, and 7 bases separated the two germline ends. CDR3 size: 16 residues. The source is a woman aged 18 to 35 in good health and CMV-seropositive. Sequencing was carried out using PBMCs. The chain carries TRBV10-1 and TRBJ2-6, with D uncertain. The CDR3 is CASSESTGSGANVLTF. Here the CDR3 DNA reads TGCGCCAGCAGTGAGTCCACGGGTTCTGGGGCCAACGTCCTGACTTTC.